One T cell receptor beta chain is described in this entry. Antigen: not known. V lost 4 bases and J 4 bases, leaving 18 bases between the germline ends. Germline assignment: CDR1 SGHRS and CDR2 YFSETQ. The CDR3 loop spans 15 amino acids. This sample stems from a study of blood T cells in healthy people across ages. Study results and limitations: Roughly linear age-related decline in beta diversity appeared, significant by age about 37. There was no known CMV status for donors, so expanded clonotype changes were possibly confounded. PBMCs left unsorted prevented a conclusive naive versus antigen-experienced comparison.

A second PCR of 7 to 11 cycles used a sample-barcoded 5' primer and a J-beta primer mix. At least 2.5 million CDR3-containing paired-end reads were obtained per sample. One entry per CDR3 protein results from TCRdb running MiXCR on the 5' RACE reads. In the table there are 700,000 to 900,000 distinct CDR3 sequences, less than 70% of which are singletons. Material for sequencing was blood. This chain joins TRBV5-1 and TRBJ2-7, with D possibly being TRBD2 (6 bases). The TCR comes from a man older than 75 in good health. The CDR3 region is CASSRVGDSRYEQYF. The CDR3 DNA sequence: TGCGCCAGCAGCCGGGTAGGGGACTCGAGGTACGAGCAGTACTTC.